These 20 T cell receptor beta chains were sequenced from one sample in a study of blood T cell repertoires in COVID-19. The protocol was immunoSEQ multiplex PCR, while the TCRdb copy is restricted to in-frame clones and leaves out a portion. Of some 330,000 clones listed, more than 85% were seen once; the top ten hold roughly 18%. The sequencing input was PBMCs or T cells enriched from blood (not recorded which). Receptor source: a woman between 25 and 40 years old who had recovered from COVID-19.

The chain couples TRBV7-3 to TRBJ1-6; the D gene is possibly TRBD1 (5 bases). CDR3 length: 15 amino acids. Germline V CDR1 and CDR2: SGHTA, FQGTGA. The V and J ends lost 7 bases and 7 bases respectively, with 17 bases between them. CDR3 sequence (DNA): TGTGCCAGCACTAACAGGCCGGGGGGAAATTCACCCCTCCACTTT. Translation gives CASTNRPGGNSPLHF.

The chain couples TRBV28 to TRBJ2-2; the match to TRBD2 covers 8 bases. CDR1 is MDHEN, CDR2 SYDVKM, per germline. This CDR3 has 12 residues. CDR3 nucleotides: TGTGGTTTAGCGGGAAACACCGGGGAGCTGTTTTTT. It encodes CGLAGNTGELFF.

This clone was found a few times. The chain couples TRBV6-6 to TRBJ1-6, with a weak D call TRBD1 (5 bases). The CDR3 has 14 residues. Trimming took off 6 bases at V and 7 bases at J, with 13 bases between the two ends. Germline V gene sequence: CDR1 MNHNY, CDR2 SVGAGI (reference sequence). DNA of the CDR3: TGTGCCAGCAGCCCCCGACAGCTCAATTCACCCCTCCACTTT. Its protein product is CASSPRQLNSPLHF.

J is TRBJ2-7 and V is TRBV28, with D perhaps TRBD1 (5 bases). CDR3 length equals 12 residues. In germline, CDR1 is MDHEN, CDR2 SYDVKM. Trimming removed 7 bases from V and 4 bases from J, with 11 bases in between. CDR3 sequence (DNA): TGTGCCAGCAAAGACCAGGGTTACGAGCAGTACTTC. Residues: CASKDQGYEQYF.

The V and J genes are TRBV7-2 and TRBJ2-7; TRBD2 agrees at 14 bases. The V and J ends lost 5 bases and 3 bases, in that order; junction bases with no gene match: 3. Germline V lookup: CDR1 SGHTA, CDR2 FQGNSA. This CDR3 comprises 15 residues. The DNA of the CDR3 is TGTGCCAGCAGCCCTGGGACTAGCGGGAGCTACGAGCAGTACTTC. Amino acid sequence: CASSPGTSGSYEQYF.

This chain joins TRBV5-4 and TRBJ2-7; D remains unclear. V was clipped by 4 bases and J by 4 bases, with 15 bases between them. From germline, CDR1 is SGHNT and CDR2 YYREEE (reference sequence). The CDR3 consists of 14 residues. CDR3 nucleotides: TGTGCCAGCAGCGTGGACCGCTCGCGGTACGAGCAGTACTTC. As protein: CASSVDRSRYEQYF.

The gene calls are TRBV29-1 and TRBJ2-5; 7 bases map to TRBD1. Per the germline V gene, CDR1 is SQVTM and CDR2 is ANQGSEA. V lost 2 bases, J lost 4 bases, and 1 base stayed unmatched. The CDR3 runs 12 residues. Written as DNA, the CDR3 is TGCAGCGTTGAATCAGGGGGAGAGACCCAGTACTTC. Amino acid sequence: CSVESGGETQYF.

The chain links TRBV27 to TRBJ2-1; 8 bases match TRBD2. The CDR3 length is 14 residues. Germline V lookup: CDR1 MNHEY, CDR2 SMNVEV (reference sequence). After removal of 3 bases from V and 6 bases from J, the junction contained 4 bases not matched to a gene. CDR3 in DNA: TGTGCCAGCAGTTTCTTAACTAGCGGCAATGAGCAGTTCTTC. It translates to CASSFLTSGNEQFF.

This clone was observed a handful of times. The CDR3 region is CASTAGRANEKLFF. The DNA of the CDR3 is TGTGCCAGCACCGCCGGCAGGGCTAATGAAAAACTGTTTTTT. V gene TRBV9 combines with J gene TRBJ1-4, with D possibly matching TRBD1 (5 bases). CDR1 is SGDLS and CDR2 is YYNGEE in the germline V gene. The CDR3 is 14 amino acids. Trimming shortened V by 6 bases and J by 3 bases, and 12 bases separated the two germline ends.

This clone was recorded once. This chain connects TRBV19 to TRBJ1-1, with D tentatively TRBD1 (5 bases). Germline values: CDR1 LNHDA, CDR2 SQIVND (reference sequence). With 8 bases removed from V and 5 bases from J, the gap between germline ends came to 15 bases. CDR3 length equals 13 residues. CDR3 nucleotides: TGTGCCAGTCGATACGGGGGGGGTACTGAAGCTTTCTTT. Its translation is CASRYGGGTEAFF.

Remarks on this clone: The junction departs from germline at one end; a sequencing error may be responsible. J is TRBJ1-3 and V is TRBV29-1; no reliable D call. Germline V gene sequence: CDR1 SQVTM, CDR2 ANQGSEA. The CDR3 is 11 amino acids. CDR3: CSVETGNTIYF. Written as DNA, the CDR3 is TGCAGCGTGGAGACTGGGAACACCATATATTTT.

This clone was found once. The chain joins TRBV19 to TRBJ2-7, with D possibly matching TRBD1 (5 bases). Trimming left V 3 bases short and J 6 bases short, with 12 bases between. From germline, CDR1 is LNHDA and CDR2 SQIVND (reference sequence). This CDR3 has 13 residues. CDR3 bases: TGTGCCAGTAGTATGGGCCGCAGGGCCGAGCAGTACTTC. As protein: CASSMGRRAEQYF.

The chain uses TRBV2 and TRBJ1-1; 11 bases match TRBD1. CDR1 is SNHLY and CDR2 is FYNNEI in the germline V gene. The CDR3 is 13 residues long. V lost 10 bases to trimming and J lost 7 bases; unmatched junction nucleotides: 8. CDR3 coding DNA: TGTGCCACCTTCGGACAGGGGGCTCGTGAAGCTTTCTTT. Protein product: CATFGQGAREAFF.

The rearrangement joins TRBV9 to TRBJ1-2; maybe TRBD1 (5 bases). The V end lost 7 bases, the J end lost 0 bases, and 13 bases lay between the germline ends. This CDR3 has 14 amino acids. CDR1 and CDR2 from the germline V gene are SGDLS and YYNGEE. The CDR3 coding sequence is TGTGCCAGCGGGGCAGGGTTAGCTAACTATGGCTACACCTTC. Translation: CASGAGLANYGYTF.

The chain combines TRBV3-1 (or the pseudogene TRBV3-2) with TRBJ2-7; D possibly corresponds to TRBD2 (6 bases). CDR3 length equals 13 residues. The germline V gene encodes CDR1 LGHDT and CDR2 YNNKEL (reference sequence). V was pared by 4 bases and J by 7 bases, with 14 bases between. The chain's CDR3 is CASSPPFGREQYF. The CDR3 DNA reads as TGTGCCAGCAGCCCCCCGTTTGGGAGGGAGCAGTACTTC.

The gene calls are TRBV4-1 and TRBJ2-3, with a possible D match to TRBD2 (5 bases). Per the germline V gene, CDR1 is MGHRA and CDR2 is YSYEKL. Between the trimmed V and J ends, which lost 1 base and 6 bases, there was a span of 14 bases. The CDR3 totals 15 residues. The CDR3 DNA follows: TGCGCCAGCAGCCAAGCCGGACTCTTCCCCGATACGCAGTATTTT. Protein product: CASSQAGLFPDTQYF.

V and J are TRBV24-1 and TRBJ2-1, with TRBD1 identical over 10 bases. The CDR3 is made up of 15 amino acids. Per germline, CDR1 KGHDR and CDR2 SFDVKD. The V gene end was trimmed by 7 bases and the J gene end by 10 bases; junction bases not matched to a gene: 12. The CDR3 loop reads CATRGDRGPSEEQFF. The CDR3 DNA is TGTGCCACCAGGGGGGACAGGGGCCCCAGTGAAGAGCAGTTCTTC.

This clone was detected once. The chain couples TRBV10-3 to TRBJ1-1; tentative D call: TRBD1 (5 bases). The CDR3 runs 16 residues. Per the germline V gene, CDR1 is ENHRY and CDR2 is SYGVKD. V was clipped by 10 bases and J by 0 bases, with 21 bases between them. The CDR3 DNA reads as TGTGCCACCACGGAGGGGTGGAGAGTATTGAACACTGAAGCTTTCTTT. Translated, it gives CATTEGWRVLNTEAFF.

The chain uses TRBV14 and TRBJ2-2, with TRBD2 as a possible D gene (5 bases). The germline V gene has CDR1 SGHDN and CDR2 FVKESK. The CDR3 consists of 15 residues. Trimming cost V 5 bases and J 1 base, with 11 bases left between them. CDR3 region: CASSKNGENTGELFF. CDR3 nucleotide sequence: TGTGCCAGCAGCAAGAACGGGGAGAACACCGGGGAGCTGTTTTTT.

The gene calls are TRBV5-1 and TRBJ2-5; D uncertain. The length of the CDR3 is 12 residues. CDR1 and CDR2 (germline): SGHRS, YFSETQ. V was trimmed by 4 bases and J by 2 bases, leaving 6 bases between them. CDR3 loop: CASSLQQETQYF. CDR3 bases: TGCGCCAGCAGCCTCCAGCAAGAGACCCAGTACTTC. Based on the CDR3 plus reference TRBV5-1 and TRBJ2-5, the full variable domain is KAGVTQTPRYLIKTRGQQVTLSCSPISGHRSVSWYQQTPGQGLQFLFEYFSETQRNKGNFPGRFSGRQFSNSRSEMNVSTLELGDSALYLCASSLQQETQYFGPGTRLLVL.